This entry is about one TCR beta chain. Amplification of TCR beta CDR3 regions was performed using RNA transcripts as template. A first-round RT-PCR of the TCR CDR3 used the HTBI primer set. Each CDR3 protein gets one entry after TCRdb re-called the multiplex PCR reads with MiXCR. Seen here are 400,000 to 500,000 distinct CDR3 sequences, 14% observed once, and the top ten hold under 20%. Germline CDR1 reads LNHDA; CDR2 reads SQIVND (reference sequence). Trimming removed 8 bases from V and 0 bases from J; junction bases left unmatched: 5. This CDR3 is 15 amino acids long. The data are from a study of T cells in Graves' hyperthyroidism and ophthalmopathy. The wider study: Specimen type is peripheral blood, collected at initial diagnosis prior to any treatment.

Over 18 months, lack of ophthalmopathy progression marked Graves' hyperthyroidism as stable. This clonotype originated in a woman aged 18-29 years with Graves' hyperthyroidism. The V and J genes are TRBV19 and TRBJ2-1; TRBD2 matches 9 bases. The material sequenced was blood. CDR3 residues: CASRSGRSSYNEQFF. In DNA, the CDR3 is TGTGCCAGTCGGAGCGGGAGGAGCTCCTACAATGAGCAGTTCTTC. The complete variable domain, with remaining parts taken from reference TRBV19 and TRBJ2-1, reads DGGITQSPKYLFRKEGQNVTLSCEQNLNHDAMYWYRQDPGQGLRLIYYSQIVNDFQKGDIAEGYSVSREKKESFPLTVTSAQKNPTAFYLCASRSGRSSYNEQFFGPGTRLTVL.